This TCR beta chain comes out of a study of blood T cell repertoires in COVID-19. TCRdb's table, derived via immunoSEQ multiplex PCR, lists solely in-frame clones and lacks some. The sample carries more than 80,000 clones, roughly nine tenths recorded once. The germline gives CDR1 LGHNA, CDR2 YSLEER. V lost 0 bases to trimming and J lost 8 bases; unmatched junction nucleotides: 6. The CDR3 extends over 16 amino acids. The receptor's source is a woman aged 60-70 years with COVID-19, enrolled during active disease. The V call is TRBV4-3, the J call TRBJ2-3; TRBD2 matches 12 bases. Source material: peripheral blood. For the CDR3, the DNA is TGCGCCAGCAGCCAAGAATATACTAGCGGGGGGTTTACGCAGTATTTT. Amino acid sequence: CASSQEYTSGGFTQYF.